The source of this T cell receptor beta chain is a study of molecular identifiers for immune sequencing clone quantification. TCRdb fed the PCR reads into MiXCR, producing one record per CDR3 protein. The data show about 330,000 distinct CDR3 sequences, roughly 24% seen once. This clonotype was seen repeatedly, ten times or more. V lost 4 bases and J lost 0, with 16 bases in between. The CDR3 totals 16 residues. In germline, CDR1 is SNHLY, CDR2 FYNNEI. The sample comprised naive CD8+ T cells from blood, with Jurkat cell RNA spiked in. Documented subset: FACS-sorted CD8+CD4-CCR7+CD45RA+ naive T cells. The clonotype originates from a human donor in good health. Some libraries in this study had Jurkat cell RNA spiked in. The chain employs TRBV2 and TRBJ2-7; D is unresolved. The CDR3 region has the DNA TGTGCCAGCAGTGGGCAGGAGACGGCACACTCCTACGAGCAGTACTTC. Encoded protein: CASSGQETAHSYEQYF.